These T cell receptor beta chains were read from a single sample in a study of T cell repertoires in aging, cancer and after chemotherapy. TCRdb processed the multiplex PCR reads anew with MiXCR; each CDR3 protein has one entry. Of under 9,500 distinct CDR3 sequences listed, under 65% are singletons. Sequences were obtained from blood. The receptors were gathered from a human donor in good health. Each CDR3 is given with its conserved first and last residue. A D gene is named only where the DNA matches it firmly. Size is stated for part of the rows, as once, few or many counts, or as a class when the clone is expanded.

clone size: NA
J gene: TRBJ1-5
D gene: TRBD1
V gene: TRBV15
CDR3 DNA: TGTGCCACCAGCGGACATACCGGGACAGGGGGCCAGCCCCAGCATTTT
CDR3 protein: CATSGHTGTGGQPQHF

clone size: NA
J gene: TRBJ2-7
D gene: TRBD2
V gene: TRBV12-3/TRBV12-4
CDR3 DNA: TGTGCCAGCAGTTTAGGTAGCGGGGACTCCTACGAGCAGTACTTC
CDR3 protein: CASSLGSGDSYEQYF

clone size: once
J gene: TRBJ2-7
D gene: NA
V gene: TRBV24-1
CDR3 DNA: TGTGCCACCAGTGATCCGGAGGGATCCTACGAGCAGTACTTC
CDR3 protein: CATSDPEGSYEQYF

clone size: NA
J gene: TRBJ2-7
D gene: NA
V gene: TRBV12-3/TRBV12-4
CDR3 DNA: TGTGCCAGCAGTTGGGGGGTCCGCTACGAGCAGTACTTC
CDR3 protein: CASSWGVRYEQYF

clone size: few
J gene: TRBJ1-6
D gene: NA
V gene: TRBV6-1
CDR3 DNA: TGTGCCAGCAGTGAAAGGTCAGATAATTCACCCCTCCACTTT
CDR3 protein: CASSERSDNSPLHF

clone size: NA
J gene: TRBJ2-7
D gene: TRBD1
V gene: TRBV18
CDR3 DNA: TGTGCCAGCTCACCACCGGGACAGGTACCCTACGAGCAGTACTTC
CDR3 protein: CASSPPGQVPYEQYF

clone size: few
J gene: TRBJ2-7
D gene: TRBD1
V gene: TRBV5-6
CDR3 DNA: TGTGCCAGCAGCGACGTAACGGGACAGGGTTCCTACGAGCAGTACTTC
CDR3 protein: CASSDVTGQGSYEQYF

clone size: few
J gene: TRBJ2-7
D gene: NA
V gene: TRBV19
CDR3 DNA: TGTGCCAGTAGTATAAGTGGGCGCGGAGCCTACGAGCAGTACTTC
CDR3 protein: CASSISGRGAYEQYF

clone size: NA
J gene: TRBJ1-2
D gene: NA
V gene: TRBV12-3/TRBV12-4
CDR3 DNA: TGTGCCAGCAGCCGACAGACTACGAACTATGGCTACACCTTC
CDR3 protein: CASSRQTTNYGYTF

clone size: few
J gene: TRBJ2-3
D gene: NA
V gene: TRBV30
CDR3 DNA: TGTGCCTGGAACAGACAGGACCTGGATACGCAGTATTTT
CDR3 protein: CAWNRQDLDTQYF

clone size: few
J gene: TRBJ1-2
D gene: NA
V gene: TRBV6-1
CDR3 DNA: TGTGCCAGCAGTTATGGCGGGGGGCAGAGTAACTATGGCTACACCTTC
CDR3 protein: CASSYGGGQSNYGYTF

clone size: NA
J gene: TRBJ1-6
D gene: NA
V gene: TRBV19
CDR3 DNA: TGTGCCAGTAGTATCGAGTTTAGGAATTCACCCCTCCACTTT
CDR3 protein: CASSIEFRNSPLHF

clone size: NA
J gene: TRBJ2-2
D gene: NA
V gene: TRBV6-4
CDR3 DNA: TGTGCCAGCAGTGCAGGGTACACCGGGGAGCTGTTTTTT
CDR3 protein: CASSAGYTGELFF

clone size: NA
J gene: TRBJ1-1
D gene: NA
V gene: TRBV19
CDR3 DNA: TGTGCCAGTACCTTCCTGAACACTGAAGCTTTCTTT
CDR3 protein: CASTFLNTEAFF

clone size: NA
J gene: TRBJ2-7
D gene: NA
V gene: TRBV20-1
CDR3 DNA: TGCAGTGCTCCCTACGGACAGATAGGTCAGTACTTC
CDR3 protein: CSAPYGQIGQYF

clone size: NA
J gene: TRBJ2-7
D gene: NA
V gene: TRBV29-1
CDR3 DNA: TGCAGCGTTGCTTTCTCACAGCGTGTCTACGAGCAGTACTTC
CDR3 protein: CSVAFSQRVYEQYF

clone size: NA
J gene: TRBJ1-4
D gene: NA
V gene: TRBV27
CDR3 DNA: TGTGCCAGCAGTTTATCTTTAGGTAGCGGTGAAAAACTGTTTTTT
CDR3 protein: CASSLSLGSGEKLFF

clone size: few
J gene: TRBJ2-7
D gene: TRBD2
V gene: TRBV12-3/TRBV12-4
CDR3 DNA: TGTGCCAGCAGCCGAGCTAGCGGGGGCCACTACGAGCAGTACTTC
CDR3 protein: CASSRASGGHYEQYF

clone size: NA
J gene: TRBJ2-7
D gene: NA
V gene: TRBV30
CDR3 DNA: TGTGCCTGTCAAAGGATAGCTGGAGGGGGGTACGAGCAGTACTTC
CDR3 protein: CACQRIAGGGYEQYF

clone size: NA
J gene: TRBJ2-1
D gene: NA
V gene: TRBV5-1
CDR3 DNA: TGCGCCAGCAGTTTAGAAGGGCCCGGACACAATGAGCAGTTCTTC
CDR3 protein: CASSLEGPGHNEQFF

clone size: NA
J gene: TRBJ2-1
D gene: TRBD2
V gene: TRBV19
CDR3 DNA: TGTGCCAGTAGTATAGGCGGGAGTCCCTACAATGAGCAGTTCTTC
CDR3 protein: CASSIGGSPYNEQFF

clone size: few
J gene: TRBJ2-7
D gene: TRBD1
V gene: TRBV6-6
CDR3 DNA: TGTGCCAGCAGTTACCCCTCTAACGGAAGGACAGGGCGCTACGAGCAGTACTTC
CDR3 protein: CASSYPSNGRTGRYEQYF

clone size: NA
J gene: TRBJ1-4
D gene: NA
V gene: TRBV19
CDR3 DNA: TGTGCCAGTAGTCCCCCGGCCGTAACTAATGAAAAACTGTTTTTT
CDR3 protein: CASSPPAVTNEKLFF

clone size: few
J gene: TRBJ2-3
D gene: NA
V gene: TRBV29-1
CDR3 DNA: TGCAGCGGCCGTAGGGGGAGTGGGGATACGCAGTATTTT
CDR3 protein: CSGRRGSGDTQYF

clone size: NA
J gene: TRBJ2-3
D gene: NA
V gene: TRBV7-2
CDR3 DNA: TGTGCCAGCAGCTTAGTGGCAGATACGCAGTATTTT
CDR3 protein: CASSLVADTQYF

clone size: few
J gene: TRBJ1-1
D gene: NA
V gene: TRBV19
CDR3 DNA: TGTGCCACTCAGACAGAGACGAACACTGAAGCTTTCTTT
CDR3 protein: CATQTETNTEAFF

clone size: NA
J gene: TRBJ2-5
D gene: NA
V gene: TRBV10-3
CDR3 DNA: TGTGCCATCAGTGAAGCCCAAGAGACCCAGTACTTC
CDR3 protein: CAISEAQETQYF

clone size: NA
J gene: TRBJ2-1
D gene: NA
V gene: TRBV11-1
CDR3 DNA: TGTGCCAGCAGCTGGGGGGGCAGCTCCTACAATGAGCAGTTCTTC
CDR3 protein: CASSWGGSSYNEQFF

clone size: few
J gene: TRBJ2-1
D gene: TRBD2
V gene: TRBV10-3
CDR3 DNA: TGTGCCATCAGTAAGGGACTAGCGGGGTCCTACAATGAGCAGTTCTTC
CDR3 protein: CAISKGLAGSYNEQFF

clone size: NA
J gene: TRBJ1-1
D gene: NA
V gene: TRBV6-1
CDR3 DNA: TGTGCCAGCAGCTTTCACAGGGCCGGAGGGAACACTGAAGCTTTCTTT
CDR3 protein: CASSFHRAGGNTEAFF

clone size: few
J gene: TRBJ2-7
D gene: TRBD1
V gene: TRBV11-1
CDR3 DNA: TGTGCCAGCAGCTTAGCCCCTCCGGGACAGGGGTACGAGCAGTACTTC
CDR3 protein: CASSLAPPGQGYEQYF

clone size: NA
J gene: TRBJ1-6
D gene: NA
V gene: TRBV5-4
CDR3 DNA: TGTGCCAGCAGTTCGGGAGGAGGGTCCATCGGGGTTTCACCCCTCCACTTT
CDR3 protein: CASSSGGGSIGVSPLHF

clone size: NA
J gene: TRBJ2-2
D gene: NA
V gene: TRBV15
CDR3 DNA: TGTGCCACCAGCAGAGATCTGGGTTCTGGTTGGGAGCTGTTTTTT
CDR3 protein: CATSRDLGSGWELFF

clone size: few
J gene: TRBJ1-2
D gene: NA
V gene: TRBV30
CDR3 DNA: TGTGCCTGGAGTGTATCAAGGGCTGGCTACACCTTC
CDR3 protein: CAWSVSRAGYTF

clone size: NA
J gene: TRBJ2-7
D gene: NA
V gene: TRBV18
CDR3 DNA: TGTGCCAGCTTAACCGGGACGGACTACGAGCAGTACTTC
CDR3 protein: CASLTGTDYEQYF

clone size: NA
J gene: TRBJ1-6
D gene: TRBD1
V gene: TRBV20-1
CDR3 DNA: TGCAGTGCTGAGGGGGCGGCATGGGGTTCACCCCTCCACTTT
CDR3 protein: CSAEGAAWGSPLHF

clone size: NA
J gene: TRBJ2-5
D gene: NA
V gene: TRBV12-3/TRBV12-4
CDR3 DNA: TGTGCCAGCAGGCAGCAAGAGACCCAGTACTTC
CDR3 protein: CASRQQETQYF

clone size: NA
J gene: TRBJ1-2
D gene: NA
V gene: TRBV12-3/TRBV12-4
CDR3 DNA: TGTGCCAGCAGTTTAGTAACAGGGATGGATGGCTACACCTTC
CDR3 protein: CASSLVTGMDGYTF

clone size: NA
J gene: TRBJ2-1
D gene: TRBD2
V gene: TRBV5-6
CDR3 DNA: TGTGCCAGCAGCCCGGGACTAGCGGGGCAGAGCTCCTACAATGAGCAGTTCTTC
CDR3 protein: CASSPGLAGQSSYNEQFF

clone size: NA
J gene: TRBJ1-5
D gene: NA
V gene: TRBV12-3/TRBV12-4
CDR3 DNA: TGTGCCAGCAGTTTCCCCCATGGAGGAGGAGTATGCAATCAGCCCCAGCATTTT
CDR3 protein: CASSFPHGGGVCNQPQHF

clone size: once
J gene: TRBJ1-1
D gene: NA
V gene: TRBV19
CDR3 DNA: TGTGCCAGTAGCCCCCCCTTCCAGAACACTGAAGCTTTCTTT
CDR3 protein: CASSPPFQNTEAFF

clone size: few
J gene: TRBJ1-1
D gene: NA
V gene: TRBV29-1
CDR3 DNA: TGCAGCGGTGACAGGAGGGACACTGAAGCTTTCTTT
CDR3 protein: CSGDRRDTEAFF

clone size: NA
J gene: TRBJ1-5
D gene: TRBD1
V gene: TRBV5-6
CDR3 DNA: TGTGCCAGCCACAGGGGCGCTGATCAGCCCCAGCATTTT
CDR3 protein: CASHRGADQPQHF

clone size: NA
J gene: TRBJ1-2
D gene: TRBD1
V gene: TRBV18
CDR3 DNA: TGTGCCAGCTCACGGGACAGGGACGGCTACACCTTC
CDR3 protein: CASSRDRDGYTF

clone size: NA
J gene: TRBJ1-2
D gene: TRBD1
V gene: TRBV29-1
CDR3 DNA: TGCAGCGTCGGGACAGGGTTCGGCTACACCTTC
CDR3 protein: CSVGTGFGYTF

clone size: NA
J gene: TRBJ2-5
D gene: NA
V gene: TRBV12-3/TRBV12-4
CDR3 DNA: TGTGCCAGCAGTTTCGGAGCCGGGGAGACCCAGTACTTC
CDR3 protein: CASSFGAGETQYF

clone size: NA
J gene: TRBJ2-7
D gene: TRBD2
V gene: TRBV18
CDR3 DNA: TGTGCCAGCTCAGCGGGGGGCGGGTACGAGCAGTACTTC
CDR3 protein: CASSAGGGYEQYF

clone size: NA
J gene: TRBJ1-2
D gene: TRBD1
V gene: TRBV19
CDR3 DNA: TGTGCCAGTTGTGGACAGGTGGATGGCTACACCTTC
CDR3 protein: CASCGQVDGYTF